This T cell receptor beta chain was identified in a study of graft-versus-host responses after intestinal transplantation. The germline V gene has CDR1 SGHTA and CDR2 FQGNSA. Trimming removed 3 bases at V and 0 bases at J, with 9 bases between. This CDR3 spans 15 amino acids. Using immunoSEQ multiplex PCR, the repertoire was profiled, and TCRdb retains in-frame clones only, with some absent. The sample has 95,000 to 110,000 clones; roughly 84% are singletons. A remark on this clone: What it binds is unknown.

Specimen: unstimulated CD4+ T cells sorted from spleen or lymph node cells, collected before intestinal transplant. The chain joins TRBV7-2 to TRBJ2-1; unclear D gene. The sequence derives from a human donor who received an intestinal transplant. CDR3 DNA: TGTGCCAGCAGCTTGAGCGCTAGCTCCTACAATGAGCAGTTCTTC. It translates to CASSLSASSYNEQFF. The full variable domain, completed using reference TRBV7-2 and TRBJ2-1, is GAGVSQSPSNKVTEKGKDVELRCDPISGHTALYWYRQSLGQGLEFLIYFQGNSAPDKSGLPSDRFSAERTGGSVSTLTIQRTQQEDSAVYLCASSLSASSYNEQFFGPGTRLTVL.